The 18 T cell receptor beta chains below all came from one sample that was sequenced in a study of cytomegalovirus exposure and HLA in healthy donors. Primers included in the PCR were 60 Vbeta and 13 Jbeta primers. TCRdb keeps only in-frame clones here, not all; method: immunoSEQ multiplex PCR. The repertoire consists of approximately 110,000 clones, with about 78% occurring once and the leading ten covering 1% to 1.5%. The specimen sequenced was PBMCs. The receptors shown here come from a young man in good health and CMV-seronegative.

In its sample, this clone was seen a few times. The chain joins TRBV5-6 to TRBJ1-2, with TRBD1 as a possible D gene (5 bases). Germline V CDR1 and CDR2: SGHDT, YYEEEE. With 4 bases removed from V and 8 bases from J, the gap between germline ends came to 12 bases. The CDR3 has 12 residues. CDR3 amino acids: CASSQGGRGYTF. The CDR3 coding sequence is TGTGCCAGCAGCCAGGGAGGGAGAGGCTACACCTTC.

The chain employs TRBV9 and TRBJ2-7, with D maybe TRBD2 (6 bases). Germline V lookup: CDR1 SGDLS, CDR2 YYNGEE. The CDR3 totals 14 residues. Trimming stripped 0 bases from V and 0 bases from J, with 7 bases between. The CDR3 is CASSVGGDSYEQYF. CDR3 DNA: TGTGCCAGCAGCGTAGGCGGGGACTCCTACGAGCAGTACTTC.

This chain joins TRBV5-4 and TRBJ1-1; 7 nucleotides align to TRBD1. CDR3 length: 15 amino acids. J lost 3 bases, V lost 4 bases, and 9 bases had no gene match. Germline V gives CDR1 SGHNT, CDR2 YYREEE (reference sequence). In DNA, the CDR3 is TGTGCCAGCAGCGCAGGTGGGACAGCTTACACTGAAGCTTTCTTT. The encoded protein is CASSAGGTAYTEAFF.

This chain connects TRBV6-6 to TRBJ1-1, with D tentatively TRBD1 (6 bases). CDR3 length: 13 amino acids. V was shortened by 7 bases and J by 0 bases, with 9 bases between the two germline ends. Germline CDR1 MNHNY, CDR2 SVGAGI (reference sequence). The CDR3 DNA reads as TGTGCCAGCATTCGGACAGTGAACACTGAAGCTTTCTTT. This translates into CASIRTVNTEAFF.

The J gene is TRBJ1-2, the V gene TRBV12-2; TRBD1 is the table's D call and was not checked against the DNA. TRBV12-2 is designated a pseudogene. The length of the CDR3 is 20 residues. CDR3 sequence reads: CASRLAGPGQGFLANYGYTF. CDR3 DNA: TGTGCAAGTCGCTTAGCGGGGCCGGGACAGGGTTTTTTAGCTAACTATGGCTACACCTTC.

The V call is TRBV18, the J call TRBJ2-5; 7 bases are a match to TRBD2. CDR1 is KGHSH and CDR2 is LQKENI in the germline V gene. V shed 3 bases and J 2 bases; nucleotides not matched to a gene: 6. The CDR3 has 15 residues. The CDR3 protein is CASSPVGGGQETQYF. CDR3 DNA: TGTGCCAGCTCACCTGTCGGCGGGGGACAAGAGACCCAGTACTTC. The variable domain in full, with the rest retrieved from reference TRBV18 and TRBJ2-5, is NAGVMQNPRHLVRRRGQEARLRCSPMKGHSHVYWYRQLPEEGLKFMVYLQKENIIDESGMPKERFSAEFPKEGPSILRIQQVVRGDSAAYFCASSPVGGGQETQYFGPGTRLLVL.

V and J are TRBV19 and TRBJ2-1; TRBD2 matches 9 bases. Germline-derived CDR1 and CDR2 are LNHDA and SQIVND (reference sequence). This CDR3 has 15 residues. V gave up 2 bases and J gave up 6 bases; unmatched junction bases: 5. CDR3 DNA sequence: TGTGCCAGTAGTATATTTGCGGGAGGGCTCAATGAGCAGTTCTTC. It yields the protein CASSIFAGGLNEQFF. Based on the CDR3 plus reference TRBV19 and TRBJ2-1, the full variable domain is DGGITQSPKYLFRKEGQNVTLSCEQNLNHDAMYWYRQDPGQGLRLIYYSQIVNDFQKGDIAEGYSVSREKKESFPLTVTSAQKNPTAFYLCASSIFAGGLNEQFFGPGTRLTVL.

The V and J genes are TRBV30 and TRBJ2-2; TRBD1 aligns across 9 bases. This CDR3 region has 15 residues. The trim removed 0 bases at V and 3 bases at J, leaving 2 bases unmatched. The germline CDR1 and CDR2 sequences are GTSNPN and SVGIG (reference sequence). The CDR3 protein is CAWSVGTGYTGELFF. The CDR3 DNA follows: TGTGCCTGGAGTGTAGGGACAGGGTACACCGGGGAGCTGTTTTTT.

This rearrangement joins TRBV7-9 to TRBJ2-5; weak D call: TRBD1 (7 bases). The CDR3 totals 14 residues. CDR1 SEHNR and CDR2 FQNEAQ come from the germline V gene (reference sequence). Trimming removed 4 bases from V and 3 bases from J, with 12 bases in between. The chain's CDR3 is CASSSPRGEETQYF. The DNA of the CDR3 is TGTGCCAGCAGCTCCCCCAGGGGGGAAGAGACCCAGTACTTC.

The J gene is TRBJ2-5, the V gene TRBV6-5; D ambiguous. CDR1 and CDR2 (germline): MNHEY, SVGAGI. This CDR3 region has 11 residues. V was pared by 4 bases and J by 8 bases, with 8 bases between. The CDR3, as DNA: TGTGCCAGCAGTTCACGCGGTACCCAGTACTTC. Translation gives CASSSRGTQYF.

The count of this clone is one. The chain recombines TRBV10-3 with TRBJ1-2, with TRBD1 identical over 7 bases. This CDR3 comprises 15 residues. J lost 6 bases, V lost 0 bases, and 7 bases had no gene match. Germline V gene sequence: CDR1 ENHRY, CDR2 SYGVKD. CDR3 bases: TGTGCCATCAGTGAGTCTCAGGGGGAAGGTCATGGCTACACCTTC. This gives the protein CAISESQGEGHGYTF.

This clone was recorded once. The CDR3 DNA follows: TGTGCCAGTAGCCGACTAGCGGGGAACAATGAGCAGTTCTTC. Protein sequence: CASSRLAGNNEQFF. The chain is built from TRBV19 and TRBJ2-1, with 11 bases lining up with TRBD2. The germline V gene encodes CDR1 LNHDA and CDR2 SQIVND (reference sequence). V shed 6 bases, J shed 5 bases, and the junction held 3 bases outside the gene matches. The CDR3 length is 14 residues.

This clone was seen more than once but under ten times. The chain combines TRBV5-1 with TRBJ1-4; a weak D match, TRBD1 (5 bases). This CDR3 is built from 14 residues. The V end lost 7 bases, the J end lost 6 bases, and 16 bases lay between the germline ends. The germline V gene encodes CDR1 SGHRS and CDR2 YFSETQ. CDR3 amino acids: CASALGGLDEKLFF. The CDR3 DNA reads TGCGCCAGCGCTCTCGGGGGTCTAGATGAAAAACTGTTTTTT. Full variable domain (outside the CDR3, taken from reference TRBV5-1 and TRBJ1-4): KAGVTQTPRYLIKTRGQQVTLSCSPISGHRSVSWYQQTPGQGLQFLFEYFSETQRNKGNFPGRFSGRQFSNSRSEMNVSTLELGDSALYLCASALGGLDEKLFFGSGTQLSVL.

The J gene is TRBJ1-4, the V gene TRBV7-9; D uncertain. The CDR3 has 15 residues. The germline V gene encodes CDR1 SEHNR and CDR2 FQNEAQ (reference sequence). Trimming left V 0 bases short and J 8 bases short, with 13 bases between. CDR3: CASSLALGFQEKLFF. The CDR3 DNA is TGTGCCAGCAGCTTAGCTTTGGGCTTTCAGGAAAAACTGTTTTTT.

The chain links TRBV10-3 to TRBJ2-3; 10 bases align to TRBD1. Germline-derived CDR1 and CDR2 are ENHRY and SYGVKD. There are 15 residues in the CDR3. V was pared by 7 bases and J by 2 bases, with 6 bases of the junction left unmatched. The CDR3 region has the DNA TGTGCCATCACTCGACAGGGGGCAGACACAGATACGCAGTATTTT. This gives the protein CAITRQGADTDTQYF.

The table lists this clone with a count of one. The rearrangement joins TRBV7-2 to TRBJ2-7, with D tentatively TRBD2 (6 bases). Looked up from germline, CDR1 is SGHTA and CDR2 is FQGNSA. Trimming left V 7 bases short and J 0 bases short, with 13 bases between. The CDR3 is 14 residues long. The CDR3 nucleotides read TGTGCCAGCAAAACGACGGGGGACTCCTACGAGCAGTACTTC. Translating gives CASKTTGDSYEQYF. The full variable domain, completed using reference TRBV7-2 and TRBJ2-7, is GAGVSQSPSNKVTEKGKDVELRCDPISGHTALYWYRQSLGQGLEFLIYFQGNSAPDKSGLPSDRFSAERTGGSVSTLTIQRTQQEDSAVYLCASKTTGDSYEQYFGPGTRLTVT.

The chain is built from TRBV29-1 and TRBJ2-1; D gene uncertain. The CDR3 extends over 16 amino acids. V lost 1 base and J 5 bases, leaving 18 bases between the germline ends. CDR1 is SQVTM and CDR2 is ANQGSEA in the germline V gene. CDR3 DNA sequence: TGCAGCGTTGAAGGTCAGCGTAACCCCCCAAACAATGAGCAGTTCTTC. This sequence encodes CSVEGQRNPPNNEQFF.

The J gene is TRBJ2-7, the V gene TRBV29-1; 11 positions agree with TRBD1. With 4 bases clipped from V and 3 bases from J, the junction kept 5 bases outside the gene matches. Germline V gene lookup returns CDR1 SQVTM and CDR2 ANQGSEA. The CDR3 is 14 residues long. The CDR3 reads CSVARGTGGYEQYF. The CDR3 DNA reads TGCAGCGTTGCCAGAGGGACAGGGGGCTACGAGCAGTACTTC.